This is a list of T cell receptor beta chains from one sample in a study of CD8+CD57+ T cells in acquired aplastic anemia. MiXCR, applied by TCRdb to the reads, yields one record per CDR3 protein. Here the sample spans 150,000 to 200,000 distinct CDR3 sequences, 60% to 80% being singletons. The source material was sorted CD4+, CD8+, or CD8+CD57+ T cells (not recorded which) from PBMCs. These receptors originate from a human donor with aplastic anemia. The CDR3 runs from the conserved cysteine through the conserved F or W. The order of the fields is CDR3 protein, CDR3 DNA, V gene, J gene, CDR3 length, clone size, D gene. D genes are given only for firm matches. Not every row has a clone size; where given, it reads once, few, many or a size class.

CASSYGTSGGANTGELYF	TGTGCCAGCAGTTACGGGACTAGCGGGGGGGCAAACACCGGGGAGCTGTACTTC	TRBV6-2/TRBV6-3	TRBJ2-7	18	once	TRBD2
CAISESTLRVGEQYF	TGTGCCATCAGTGAGTCGACGTTGCGGGTCGGCGAGCAGTACTTC	TRBV10-3	TRBJ2-7	15	few	.
CASTETGGTTEAFF	TGTGCCAGCACTGAAACAGGGGGCACGACTGAAGCTTTCTTT	TRBV6-2/TRBV6-3	TRBJ1-1	14	.	TRBD1
CASSQDGADTQYF	TGCGCCAGCAGCCAAGATGGGGCAGATACGCAGTATTTT	TRBV4-3	TRBJ2-3	13	.	.
CASKPGTPYQPQHF	TGTGCTAGCAAACCCGGGACACCCTATCAGCCCCAGCATTTT	TRBV7-7	TRBJ1-5	14	.	.
CASSDGLAARQETQYF	TGTGCCAGCAGCGACGGACTAGCGGCCCGCCAAGAGACCCAGTACTTC	TRBV7-9	TRBJ2-5	16	few	TRBD2
CAISSGGLGDTQYF	TGTGCCATATCTAGCGGGGGGCTCGGAGATACGCAGTATTTT	TRBV7-2	TRBJ2-3	14	.	TRBD2
CSAQTANYGYTF	TGCAGTGCTCAGACAGCTAACTATGGCTACACCTTC	TRBV20-1	TRBJ1-2	12	.	.
CASTPIPPGQGVTRDTQYF	TGTGCCAGCACCCCGATACCCCCGGGACAGGGGGTTACACGGGATACGCAGTATTTT	TRBV10-3	TRBJ2-3	19	.	TRBD1
CASSEGQEGYYGYTF	TGTGCCAGCAGTGAGGGCCAGGAGGGGTACTATGGCTACACCTTC	TRBV7-2	TRBJ1-2	15	.	.
CASSEGSWFF	TGTGCCAGCAGTGAGGGATCCTGGTTCTTC	TRBV25-1	TRBJ2-1	10	many	.
CASRPLLSGRAHEQFF	TGTGCCAGCAGGCCCCTGCTTAGCGGGAGGGCGCATGAGCAGTTCTTC	TRBV28	TRBJ2-1	16	once	TRBD2